These T cell receptor beta chains were read from a single sample in a study of shared clonotypes between healthy human individuals. Profiling relied on immunoSEQ multiplex PCR, and the TCRdb table lists in-frame clones only, not all of them. The data hold around 940,000 clones, with approximately 80% observed a single time. The specimen was memory CD4+ T cells sorted from blood. The receptor source for this set is a man aged 18 to 29 in good health. Each CDR3 is given with its conserved first and last residue. The order of the fields is D gene, V gene, clone size, J gene, CDR3 DNA, CDR3 protein. The D gene is left open where the match is weak. Not all rows give a size; the values are once, few, many and, for expanded clones, a class.

>.|TRBV5-5|.|TRBJ2-7
TGTGCCAGCAGCTTGGCCCGGGGACAAGCCTACGAGCAGTACTTC
CASSLARGQAYEQYF
>.|TRBV2|.|TRBJ1-6
TGTGCCAGCTCCCTCAACCGAGATAATTCACCCCTCCACTTT
CASSLNRDNSPLHF
>.|TRBV2|.|TRBJ1-2
TGTGCCAGCAACTTGGACACAACCTATGGCTACACCTTC
CASNLDTTYGYTF
>.|TRBV10-2|.|TRBJ1-5
TGCGCCAGCAGTGTTGAGGACGGAAATAGCAATCAGCCCCAGCATTTT
CASSVEDGNSNQPQHF
>.|TRBV7-6|few|TRBJ2-1
TGTGCCAGCAGCTTCGGGGGATCGAGCTCCTACAATGAGCAGTTCTTC
CASSFGGSSSYNEQFF
>.|TRBV30|.|TRBJ2-7
TGTGCCTGGTCTTCTTCCTACGAGCAGTACTTC
CAWSSSYEQYF
>.|TRBV27|once|TRBJ2-7
TGTGCCAGCAGTTTCAACCTCTACGAGCAGTACTTC
CASSFNLYEQYF
>.|TRBV5-6|.|TRBJ2-1
TGTGCCAGCAGCAATACATACGGTGAGCAGTTCTTC
CASSNTYGEQFF
>TRBD1|TRBV6-5|once|TRBJ2-2
TGTGCCACCTTGAGGACAGGGGGAACCGGGGAGCTGTTTTTT
CATLRTGGTGELFF
>.|TRBV28|.|TRBJ1-2
TGTGCCAGCAGTTCGCCGGGACTGCGCTATGGCTACACCTTC
CASSSPGLRYGYTF
>.|TRBV10-3|.|TRBJ2-5
TGTGCCATCAGTGAGTCTGGGGGGGAGACCCAGTACTTC
CAISESGGETQYF
>TRBD1|TRBV28|.|TRBJ1-2
TGTGCCAGCAGTTCAACAGGGGACAACATAAACTATGGCTACACCTTC
CASSSTGDNINYGYTF
>TRBD1|TRBV5-4|.|TRBJ1-2
TGTGCCAGCAGCACGCCCCGGGACAGAGAGGGCTACACCTTC
CASSTPRDREGYTF
>.|TRBV6-6|few|TRBJ2-7
TGTGCCAGCAGTTACGGACGGGCCTACGAGCAGTACTTC
CASSYGRAYEQYF
>TRBD1|TRBV5-4|.|TRBJ2-5
TGTGCCAGCAGCTCTCCTACTAAGGGGGCTGCGGAGACCCAGTACTTC
CASSSPTKGAAETQYF
>.|TRBV7-9|.|TRBJ2-3
TGTGCCAGCAGCTTAGCGAGGGGCACTACTAGCACAGATACGCAGTATTTT
CASSLARGTTSTDTQYF
>TRBD1|TRBV19|.|TRBJ1-5
TGTGCCAGTAGTATGACTGGGGCAGGGGGGCAGCCCCAGCATTTT
CASSMTGAGGQPQHF
>.|TRBV2|.|TRBJ2-2
TGTGCCAGCCGATGGGCGGGCGACACCGGGGAGCTGTTTTTT
CASRWAGDTGELFF
>TRBD2|TRBV5-1|once|TRBJ2-6
TGCGCCAGCAACGCCCCCGGGACTAGCGGGGGTAGCTCTGGGGCCAACGTCCTGACTTTC
CASNAPGTSGGSSGANVLTF
>.|TRBV27|.|TRBJ1-1
TGTGCCAGCAGGATTCAGAGGAACACTGAAGCTTTCTTT
CASRIQRNTEAFF
>TRBD2|TRBV5-1|once|TRBJ2-7
TGCGCCAGCAGCGCGGCCTCGGGGACTAGCGGGAGGAAGAGCTCCTACGAGCAGTACTTC
CASSAASGTSGRKSSYEQYF
>.|TRBV30|.|TRBJ2-7
TGTGCCTGGAGTGTACAGTGGCAGGAATCCTACGAGCAGTACTTC
CAWSVQWQESYEQYF
>.|TRBV7-9|.|TRBJ2-3
TGTGCCAGCAGCTTAGCGCGGGGCACAGATACGCAGTATTTT
CASSLARGTDTQYF
>.|TRBV19|.|TRBJ2-2
TGTGCCAGTAATCCGGGGTCGAACACCGGGGAGCTGTTTTTT
CASNPGSNTGELFF
>.|TRBV6-1|.|TRBJ1-1
TGTGCCAGCACTAGGACCGGTGAAGCTTTCTTT
CASTRTGEAFF
>TRBD1|TRBV9|.|TRBJ2-7
TGTGCCAGCAGCCCCGGGCAGGGGGCAGGGGAGCAGTACTTC
CASSPGQGAGEQYF
>TRBD1|TRBV11-2|few|TRBJ1-1
TGTGCCAGCAGCCTCCGACCGGGACAGGGGGCGGGCACTGAAGCTTTCTTT
CASSLRPGQGAGTEAFF
>TRBD1|TRBV30|.|TRBJ1-2
TGTGCCTGGACTCTTCAGGGGGGTCGTCGCTATGGCTACACCTTC
CAWTLQGGRRYGYTF
>TRBD1|TRBV5-4|.|TRBJ1-1
TGTGCCAGCAGCTTCACAGGGGTCCTCACTGAAGCTTTCTTT
CASSFTGVLTEAFF
>TRBD1|TRBV19|.|TRBJ2-3
TGTGCCAGTAGTACCGAACAGGGGACAGGCACAGATACGCAGTATTTT
CASSTEQGTGTDTQYF
>.|TRBV10-3|.|TRBJ2-5
TGTGCCATCAGTGAGAGCCGGGTACAAGAGACCCAGTACTTC
CAISESRVQETQYF
>TRBD1|TRBV28|once|TRBJ1-5
TGTGCCAGCAGTTCTCCCGGGACAGGGATCAATCAGCCCCAGCATTTT
CASSSPGTGINQPQHF
>.|TRBV30|.|TRBJ1-1
TGTGCCTGGAGTGTAAATGGGAACACTGAAGCTTTCTTT
CAWSVNGNTEAFF
>TRBD1|TRBV29-1|few|TRBJ1-1
TGCAGCGTTAGGGACAGGGCGAACACTGAAGCTTTCTTT
CSVRDRANTEAFF
>.|TRBV9|.|TRBJ2-1
TGTGCCAGCAGCGCCCGCTTTCAGGGGAGTCTGTTCTTC
CASSARFQGSLFF
>TRBD2|TRBV7-7|.|TRBJ2-1
TGTGCTAGCAGCTCCTCTAGCGGGCCTTACAATGAGCAGTTCTTC
CASSSSSGPYNEQFF
>.|TRBV6-6|.|TRBJ2-2
TGTGCCAGCAGTGACCTGACTAGTTTCAACGGGGAGCTGTTTTTT
CASSDLTSFNGELFF
>.|TRBV4-2|.|TRBJ2-6
TGTGCCAGCAGCCAAGATTGGGGAACCGGGGCCAACGTCCTGACTTTC
CASSQDWGTGANVLTF
>TRBD1|TRBV5-1|.|TRBJ1-4
TGCGCCAGCAGCCTCGGGACAGGGAATGAAAAACTGTTTTTT
CASSLGTGNEKLFF
>.|TRBV5-6|.|TRBJ1-2
TGTGCCAGCAGAGCTAACTGGGAGCACACCTTC
CASRANWEHTF
>TRBD1|TRBV19|.|TRBJ1-1
TGTGCCAGTAGTATCATGGGGACAGGGCGAACTGAAGCTTTCTTT
CASSIMGTGRTEAFF
>TRBD1|TRBV18|.|TRBJ1-5
TGTGCCAGCTCGCCCGGGACAGGGGTATGGAATCAGCCCCAGCATTTT
CASSPGTGVWNQPQHF
>.|TRBV10-3|.|TRBJ2-7
TGTGCCATCAGTCCAAACTCCGGGTCGGCCTACGAGCAGTACTTC
CAISPNSGSAYEQYF